One and the same sample provided the 31 T cell receptor beta chains below, sequenced in a study of vaccination effects on CD4 cells after COVID-19. For these TCRs, the target antigens are not known. Antigen-specific CD4+ T cell clonotypes were called by their expansion after viral peptide-pool culture in ViraFEST. Researchers isolated CD4+ T cells once roughly nine days of culture had elapsed. Profiled with immunoSEQ multiplex PCR; TCRdb holds only in-frame clones, not every one. Found here are roughly 61,000 clones, roughly four fifths of them singletons; the top ten hold roughly 2.7%. Specimen: CD4+ T cells from PBMCs cultured with HCoV-229E spike peptides, collected before COVID-19 vaccination. Receptors were obtained from a human donor who received a COVID-19 vaccine.

V and J are TRBV6-1 and TRBJ1-4; D unresolved. CDR1 and CDR2 (germline): MNHNS, SASEGT. Deletions cut 2 bases from V and 6 bases from J, with 10 bases between. This CDR3 has 14 amino acids. The CDR3 region is CASSELPRDEKLFF. CDR3 DNA sequence: TGTGCCAGCAGTGAACTCCCTCGGGATGAAAAACTGTTTTTT.

This rearrangement joins TRBV6-4 to TRBJ1-2; no reliable D call. This CDR3 contains 14 residues. Looked up from germline, CDR1 is MRHNA and CDR2 is SNTAGT. Trimming removed 5 bases at V and 2 bases at J, with 12 bases between. CDR3: CASSPRTGNYGYTF. The CDR3 DNA is TGTGCCAGCAGTCCCCGGACGGGAAACTATGGCTACACCTTC.

This clone was seen a few times. The genes are TRBV4-1 and TRBJ1-6; the D is unclear. Looked up from germline, CDR1 is MGHRA and CDR2 is YSYEKL. The V and J ends lost 1 base and 7 bases respectively, with 5 bases between them. This CDR3 is built from 13 residues. The CDR3 loop is CASSQVVNSPLHF. CDR3 DNA sequence: TGCGCCAGCAGCCAAGTCGTCAATTCACCCCTCCACTTT.

The CDR3 is CASSWTAGAYTGELFF. Written as DNA, the CDR3 is TGTGCCAGCAGTTGGACCGCGGGGGCATACACCGGGGAGCTGTTTTTT. This chain connects TRBV6-5 to TRBJ2-2, with a tentative D call TRBD2 (7 bases). CDR3 size: 16 residues. Germline V gives CDR1 MNHEY, CDR2 SVGAGI. Trimming took 4 bases from V and 3 from J, leaving 15 bases between them.

As concerns this clone: One junction end disagrees with the germline gene, perhaps due to a read error. The chain links TRBV27 to TRBJ2-3, with 9 bases matching TRBD2. In germline, CDR1 is MNHEY, CDR2 SMNVEV (reference sequence). The CDR3 is made up of 14 amino acids. The CDR3 nucleotides read TGTGCCAGCAGTTCCGGGACTAGCAGAGATACGCAGTATTTT. It specifies CASSSGTSRDTQYF.

The chain couples TRBV14 to TRBJ2-6; TRBD1 matches 7 bases. With V trimmed by 4 bases and J by 0 bases, 15 bases remained unmatched. The germline V gene encodes CDR1 SGHDN and CDR2 FVKESK. This CDR3 contains 20 residues. The CDR3 loop is CASSLWDSQTQFSGANVLTF. DNA of the CDR3: TGTGCCAGCAGCCTATGGGACAGCCAAACCCAATTCTCTGGGGCCAACGTCCTGACTTTC.

The chain uses TRBV2 and TRBJ1-5; D is unresolved. With 3 bases removed from V and 3 bases from J, the gap between germline ends came to 9 bases. CDR3 length: 14 amino acids. From germline, CDR1 is SNHLY and CDR2 FYNNEI. CDR3 protein: CASSDGRNNQPQHF. The CDR3 DNA reads as TGTGCCAGCAGTGACGGACGGAACAATCAGCCCCAGCATTTT.

CDR3 protein: CASSQDLGLAGEQETQYF. In DNA form, the CDR3 reads TGTGCCAGCAGCCAAGATCTAGGGCTAGCGGGGGAACAAGAGACCCAGTACTTC. V is TRBV3-1 (or the pseudogene TRBV3-2) and J is TRBJ2-5; 10 bases map to TRBD2. The germline CDR1 and CDR2 sequences are LGHDT and YNNKEL (reference sequence). The CDR3 is made up of 18 amino acids. V lost 0 bases, J lost 2 bases, and 9 bases stayed unmatched.

V is TRBV5-1 and J is TRBJ1-2; TRBD1 matches at 7 bases. Trimming at V came to 5 bases and at J to 5 bases, leaving 6 bases not matched to a gene. The CDR3 totals 13 residues. CDR1 and CDR2 from the germline V gene are SGHRS and YFSETQ. The CDR3 DNA is TGCGCCAGCAGTCGCGACAGGGTGTATGGCTACACCTTC. It encodes CASSRDRVYGYTF.

Relative to its sample, this clone is medium-sized. J is TRBJ1-5 and V is TRBV6-5, with TRBD1 matching 9 bases. Per germline, CDR1 MNHEY and CDR2 SVGAGI. The CDR3 loop spans 13 amino acids. With V trimmed by 8 bases and J by 7 bases, 6 bases remained unmatched. Here the CDR3 reads CASSRDRDQPQHF. CDR3 nucleotides: TGTGCCAGCTCTAGGGACAGGGACCAGCCCCAGCATTTT.

The count of this clone is one. The chain recombines TRBV29-1 with TRBJ2-2; no reliable D call. CDR1 and CDR2 from the germline V gene are SQVTM and ANQGSEA. Deletions cut 4 bases from V and 1 base from J, with 10 bases between. The CDR3 runs 14 residues. CDR3: CSVAPPENTGELFF. Written as DNA, the CDR3 is TGCAGCGTTGCTCCCCCCGAGAACACCGGGGAGCTGTTTTTT.

In its sample, this clone was seen once. Here the CDR3 DNA reads TGTGCCAGCAACCAGGGACAGCATAACAATGAGCAGTTCTTC. Translated: CASNQGQHNNEQFF. The V gene is TRBV6-6, the J gene TRBJ2-1; TRBD1 matches at 7 bases. This CDR3 is 14 amino acids long. V lost 7 bases, J lost 5 bases, and 8 bases stayed unmatched. Germline V CDR1 and CDR2: MNHNY, SVGAGI (reference sequence).

The chain recombines TRBV6-5 with TRBJ2-2; 9 bases agree with TRBD1. The CDR3 totals 16 residues. Per the germline V gene, CDR1 is MNHEY and CDR2 is SVGAGI. V lost 2 bases to trimming and J lost 3 bases; unmatched junction nucleotides: 4. The CDR3 sequence is CASSYTRDRDTGELFF. CDR3 DNA: TGTGCCAGCAGTTACACGAGGGACAGGGACACCGGGGAGCTGTTTTTT.

This chain joins TRBV6-5 and TRBJ2-7; D perhaps matches TRBD1 (5 bases). Germline CDR1 and CDR2: MNHEY and SVGAGI. V was shortened by 6 bases and J by 0 bases, with 15 bases between the two germline ends. The CDR3 is 15 amino acids. The CDR3 region has the DNA TGTGCCAGCAGACGAGACAGTTCATCCTCCTACGAGCAGTACGTC. This sequence encodes CASRRDSSSSYEQYV.

The count of this clone is one. The chain recombines TRBV19 with TRBJ2-3; the D call may be TRBD1 or TRBD2 (5 bases each). The CDR3 contains 13 residues. Germline lookup yields CDR1 LNHDA and CDR2 SQIVND (reference sequence). V was cut by 7 bases and J by 3 bases, with 11 bases left in between. In DNA, the CDR3 is TGTGCCAGTATCCGCAGGGAGACAGATACGCAGTATTTT. This encodes CASIRRETDTQYF.

This clone has just one count. The rearrangement joins TRBV6-1 to TRBJ1-1, with D tentatively TRBD1 (6 bases). The V end lost 0 bases, the J end lost 8 bases, and 10 bases lay between the germline ends. Germline V CDR1 and CDR2: MNHNS, SASEGT. This CDR3 region has 13 residues. Here the CDR3 DNA reads TGTGCCAGCAGTGAAGCACGCACAGGGGAAGCTTTCTTT. It encodes CASSEARTGEAFF.

CDR3 bases: TGTGCCAGCAGCTTGGGACAGGGGGCGACCACCGGGGAGCTGTTTTTT. Translated, it gives CASSLGQGATTGELFF. The chain employs TRBV5-8 and TRBJ2-2; TRBD1 matches 10 bases. Germline V gives CDR1 SGHTS, CDR2 YDEGEE. This CDR3 spans 16 amino acids. V trimming: 0 bases; J trimming: 4 bases; junction bases outside the gene matches: 3.

V gene TRBV3-1 (or the pseudogene TRBV3-2) combines with J gene TRBJ2-5; D might be TRBD1 or TRBD2, each matching 5 bases. The germline CDR1 and CDR2 sequences are LGHDT and YNNKEL (reference sequence). The CDR3 runs to 14 residues. The V and J ends lost 3 bases and 4 bases respectively, with 12 bases between them. CDR3 region: CASSHGTAVETQYF. Here the CDR3 DNA reads TGTGCCAGCAGCCACGGGACGGCGGTAGAGACCCAGTACTTC.

The chain carries TRBV5-6 and TRBJ1-4, with 7 bases identical to TRBD1. Germline CDR1 is SGHDT and CDR2 is YYEEEE. The CDR3 runs 17 residues. The V and J ends lost 3 bases and 0 bases, in that order; junction bases with no gene match: 8. The chain's CDR3 is CASSSDRPPATNEKLFF. DNA for the CDR3: TGTGCCAGCAGCTCGGACAGGCCGCCTGCAACTAATGAAAAACTGTTTTTT.

The chain links TRBV24-1 to TRBJ1-2; a possible D gene is TRBD1 (6 bases). The CDR3 covers 13 residues. The V gene's germline CDR1 is KGHDR and CDR2 SFDVKD. V lost 6 bases to trimming and J lost 8 bases, with 15 bases between them. In DNA, the CDR3 is TGTGCCACCAGTCGGCTAGGGGGTGAAGGCTACACCTTC. It yields the protein CATSRLGGEGYTF.

The table lists this clone with a few counts. The rearrangement links TRBV5-1 to TRBJ2-2; D gene uncertain. Germline V gives CDR1 SGHRS, CDR2 YFSETQ. There are 13 residues in the CDR3. The V end lost 3 bases, the J end lost 6 bases, and 9 bases lay between the germline ends. CDR3 DNA: TGCGCCAGCAGCTGGACCCCGGCCGGGGAGCTGTTTTTT. Its protein is CASSWTPAGELFF.

The chain has TRBV9 and TRBJ2-5; 9 bases agree with TRBD2. CDR1 and CDR2 from the germline V gene are SGDLS and YYNGEE. This CDR3 has 17 residues. After removal of 0 bases from V and 1 base from J, the junction contained 7 bases not matched to a gene. CDR3 nucleotide sequence: TGTGCCAGCAGCGTAGAACAGGGCGGGGGGGCCCAAGAGACCCAGTACTTC. Its translation is CASSVEQGGGAQETQYF.

The gene calls are TRBV10-3 and TRBJ2-5, with TRBD2 as a possible D gene (6 bases). V lost 0 bases, J lost 5 bases, and 10 bases lay in between. The CDR3 loop spans 14 amino acids. Germline CDR1 ENHRY, CDR2 SYGVKD. CDR3 protein: CAISESGGSETQYF. Written as DNA, the CDR3 is TGTGCCATCAGTGAGTCAGGAGGGTCGGAGACCCAGTACTTC.

The rearrangement links TRBV6-5 to TRBJ1-6, with 9 bases fitting TRBD1. J was trimmed by 9 bases and V by 7 bases; bases with no gene match: 4. This CDR3 contains 13 residues. Germline assignment: CDR1 MNHEY and CDR2 SVGAGI. DNA for the CDR3: TGTGCCAGCAAACAGGGGGCGGCTTCACCCCTCCACTTT. This sequence encodes CASKQGAASPLHF.

The CDR3 here is CASSRSGQRGETQYF. The CDR3 coding sequence is TGTGCCAGCAGCCGAAGTGGACAGCGGGGGGAGACCCAGTACTTC. The gene calls are TRBV9 and TRBJ2-5; 8 bases agree with TRBD2. Germline assignment: CDR1 SGDLS and CDR2 YYNGEE. The V segment lost 4 bases and the J segment 5 bases; nucleotides outside the gene matches: 10. The CDR3 loop spans 15 amino acids.

The chain uses TRBV6-1 and TRBJ1-1; D gene unclear. Trimming pared 6 bases from V and 0 bases from J, leaving 11 bases between. In germline, CDR1 is MNHNS, CDR2 SASEGT. The CDR3 is 14 residues long. The CDR3 region has the DNA TGTGCCAGCAGAAGGGAACAGATGAACACTGAAGCTTTCTTT. Translated: CASRREQMNTEAFF.

This clone was counted only a few times. The genes are TRBV3-1 (or the pseudogene TRBV3-2) and TRBJ1-6; no definite D call. V was clipped by 2 bases and J by 7 bases, with 12 bases between them. This CDR3 has 15 amino acids. CDR1 and CDR2 from the germline V gene are LGHDT and YNNKEL (reference sequence). The CDR3 here is CASSQIGGYNSPLHF. The CDR3 DNA follows: TGTGCCAGCAGCCAAATCGGAGGGTACAATTCACCCCTCCACTTT.

DNA of the CDR3: TGCGCCAGCAGCTCGACGGGACAGGGGGCCTTAGCGGGGGGGCCGAGCTCCTACAATGAGCAGTTCTTC. Its protein product is CASSSTGQGALAGGPSSYNEQFF. This chain connects TRBV5-1 to TRBJ2-1, with D possibly being TRBD1 (12 bases). This CDR3 comprises 23 residues. Germline CDR1 and CDR2: SGHRS and YFSETQ. Trimming stripped 3 bases from V and 0 bases from J, with 34 bases between.

V gene TRBV5-1 combines with J gene TRBJ1-6, with 9 positions matching TRBD1. The CDR3 totals 16 residues. J gave up 8 bases and V 0 bases, and 6 bases lay outside the gene matches. Looked up from germline, CDR1 is SGHRS and CDR2 is YFSETQ. CDR3 DNA sequence: TGCGCCAGCAGCTTGGCTCCGGGACAGGGATATTCACCCCTCCACTTT. The encoded protein is CASSLAPGQGYSPLHF.

The CDR3 region is CASRRDHLTGTGDSPLHF. The CDR3 DNA follows: TGTGCCAGCAGACGAGACCACCTTACCGGGACAGGGGATTCACCCCTCCACTTT. This sequence joins TRBV27 and TRBJ1-6; 10 positions match TRBD1. There are 18 residues in the CDR3. Germline trimming cut 6 bases from V and 8 bases from J; bases unmatched to any gene: 16. Per germline, CDR1 MNHEY and CDR2 SMNVEV (reference sequence).

This clone has just a few counts. The gene calls are TRBV18 and TRBJ1-2; D is unresolved. V dropped 2 bases and J dropped 8 bases, with 6 bases sitting between them. This CDR3 has 11 amino acids. CDR1 KGHSH and CDR2 LQKENI come from the germline V gene. The CDR3 loop is CASSPGSGYTF. DNA for the CDR3: TGTGCCAGCTCACCAGGGAGCGGCTACACCTTC.